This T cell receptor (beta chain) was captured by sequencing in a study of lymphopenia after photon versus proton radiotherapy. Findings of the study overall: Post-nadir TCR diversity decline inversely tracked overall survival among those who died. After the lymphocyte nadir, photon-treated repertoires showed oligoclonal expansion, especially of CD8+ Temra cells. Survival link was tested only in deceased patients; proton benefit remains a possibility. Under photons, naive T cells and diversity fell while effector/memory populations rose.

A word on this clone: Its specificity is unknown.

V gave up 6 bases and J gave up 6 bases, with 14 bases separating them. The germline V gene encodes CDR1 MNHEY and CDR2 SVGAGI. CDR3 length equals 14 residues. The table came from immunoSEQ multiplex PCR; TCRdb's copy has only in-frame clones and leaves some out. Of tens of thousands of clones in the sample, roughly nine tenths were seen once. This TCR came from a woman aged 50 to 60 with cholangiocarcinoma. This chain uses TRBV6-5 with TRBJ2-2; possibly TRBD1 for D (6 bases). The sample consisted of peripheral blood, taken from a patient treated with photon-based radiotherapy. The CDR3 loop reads CASRTTGSAGELFF. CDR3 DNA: TGTGCCAGCAGAACGACAGGTTCCGCCGGGGAGCTGTTTTTT.